Listed here are 30 T cell receptor beta chains from one sample, sequenced in a study of molecular identifiers for immune sequencing clone quantification. Each CDR3 protein is one row after TCRdb ran MiXCR on the PCR reads. The sample carries about 65,000 distinct CDR3 sequences, approximately 18% recorded once. The sample was naive CD8+ T cells from blood, with Jurkat cell RNA spiked in. Subset specified: FACS-sorted CD8+CD4-CCR7+CD45RA+ naive T cells. These TCRs come from a human donor in good health. Some libraries in this study had Jurkat cell RNA spiked in.

This clonotype was seen at least ten times. J is TRBJ2-5 and V is TRBV7-2; D remains ambiguous. This CDR3 region has 13 residues. V lost 5 bases, J lost 5 bases, and 12 bases lay in between. The V gene's germline CDR1 is SGHTA and CDR2 FQGNSA. The CDR3 is CASSDPAFETQYF. The CDR3 coding sequence is TGTGCCAGCAGCGACCCGGCGTTTGAGACCCAGTACTTC.

For this clonotype: This may stem from a read error, because a much larger clone lies one nucleotide away. V gene TRBV6-4 combines with J gene TRBJ1-5; D is perhaps TRBD1 (5 bases). Deletions cut 7 bases from V and 7 bases from J, with 14 bases between. CDR1 and CDR2 (germline): MRHNA, SNTAGT. The CDR3 sequence is 13 residues long. The CDR3 loop is CASNLGHQQPQHF. The CDR3 nucleotides read TGTGCCAGCAACCTGGGGCACCAACAGCCCCAGCATTTT.

This clonotype appeared many times. CDR3 region: CASSQTARIYNEQFF. CDR3 bases: TGTGCCAGCAGCCAAACTGCGAGGATATACAATGAGCAGTTCTTC. The rearrangement uses TRBV3-1 and TRBJ2-1, with unresolved D. Looked up from germline, CDR1 is LGHDT and CDR2 is YNNKEL (reference sequence). CDR3 length: 15 residues. V dropped 2 bases and J dropped 4 bases, with 12 bases sitting between them.

This clonotype was recorded many times. CDR3 DNA: TGCAGCGTCCAAGACCCGAGCTCCTACAATGAGCAGTTCTTC. Protein: CSVQDPSSYNEQFF. The V gene is TRBV29-1, the J gene TRBJ2-1; D call uncertain. Between the trimmed V and J ends, which lost 6 bases and 0 bases, there was a span of 12 bases. The CDR3 runs 14 residues. The V gene's germline CDR1 is SQVTM and CDR2 ANQGSEA.

Note on this clonotype: Being one base from a much bigger clone, this may be a read error. The gene calls are TRBV6-6 and TRBJ2-1, with no clear D. Germline values: CDR1 MNHNY, CDR2 SVGAGI (reference sequence). This CDR3 is built from 12 residues. CDR3 bases: TGTACCAGCAAGCCTCCGGGCGATGAGCAGTTCTTC. Translation: CTSKPPGDEQFF.

This clonotype was detected a few times. The chain links TRBV24-1 to TRBJ2-1; D not certain. The V gene's germline CDR1 is KGHDR and CDR2 SFDVKD. V was shortened by 7 bases and J by 7 bases, with 10 bases between the two germline ends. This CDR3 has 12 amino acids. The CDR3 nucleotides are TGTGCCACCAGCCATTCTAGAAATGAGCAGTTCTTC. Its protein product is CATSHSRNEQFF.

This clonotype has a count of ten or more. This chain uses TRBV29-1 with TRBJ2-7; 11 nucleotides line up with TRBD2. Germline values: CDR1 SQVTM, CDR2 ANQGSEA. This CDR3 spans 14 amino acids. The chain's CDR3 is CRFPGTSGLFEQYF. In DNA, the CDR3 is TGCAGATTCCCCGGGACTAGCGGACTTTTCGAGCAGTACTTC.

This clonotype has ten or more counts. The chain is built from TRBV12-3 or TRBV12-4 and TRBJ2-7, with D unresolved. The CDR3 length is 11 residues. The V end was cut by 4 bases, the J end by 7 bases, with 8 bases between. CDR3 sequence reads: CASSYGREQYF. For the CDR3, the DNA is TGTGCCAGCAGTTATGGCCGGGAGCAGTACTTC.

In this sample, this clonotype turned up many times. The CDR3 loop is CASGLSGSGTDTQYF. The CDR3 bases are TGCGCCAGCGGACTAAGCGGGAGTGGCACAGATACGCAGTATTTT. The chain joins TRBV4-1 to TRBJ2-3; 8 positions match TRBD2. The length of the CDR3 is 15 residues. Germline CDR1 reads MGHRA; CDR2 reads YSYEKL. With V trimmed by 8 bases and J by 1 base, 8 bases remained unmatched.

For this clonotype: A much larger clonotype is one base distant, so this may be a read error. The rearrangement links TRBV28 to TRBJ2-2, with 10 nucleotides matching TRBD1. CDR1 is MDHEN, CDR2 SYDVKM, per germline. CDR3 length: 16 residues. J gave up 5 bases and V 1 base, and 4 bases lay outside the gene matches. The CDR3 region is CASSLLGQGSTGELFF. The CDR3 nucleotides read TGTGCCAGCAGTTTATTGGGACAGGGGTCTACCGGGGAGCTGTTTTTT.

V gene TRBV3-1 combines with J gene TRBJ2-1; TRBD2 agrees at 8 bases. The CDR3 is 16 residues long. Germline values: CDR1 LGHDT, CDR2 YNNKEL (reference sequence). After removal of 4 bases from V and 4 bases from J, the junction contained 9 bases not matched to a gene. CDR3: CASSRLAGLAYNEQFF. Here the CDR3 DNA reads TGTGCCAGCAGCCGATTAGCGGGACTGGCATACAATGAGCAGTTCTTC.

The chain links TRBV11-2 to TRBJ2-3; D not resolved. Germline loops: CDR1 SGHAT, CDR2 FQNNGV. Trimming shortened V by 0 bases and J by 4 bases, and 8 bases separated the two germline ends. The length of the CDR3 is 14 residues. For the CDR3, the DNA is TGTGCCAGCAGCTTAGATTTCCTCCCAGATACGCAGTATTTT. As protein: CASSLDFLPDTQYF.

Notes on this clonotype: Since a much larger clone is just one base distant, this may be a read error. The chain has TRBV5-4 and TRBJ2-7, with 8 bases identical to TRBD1. Germline assignment: CDR1 SGHNT and CDR2 YYREEE (reference sequence). The CDR3 sequence is 14 residues long. V lost 4 bases, J lost 0 bases, and 3 bases stayed unmatched. This CDR3 is CASSRTGSSYEQYF. DNA for the CDR3: TGTGCCAGCAGCCGGACAGGGAGCTCCTACGAGCAGTACTTC.

This clonotype was recorded a few times. The chain has TRBV19 and TRBJ2-1; 8 positions match TRBD2. The CDR3 runs to 13 residues. Germline V gene data show CDR1 as LNHDA and CDR2 as SQIVND (reference sequence). V was pared by 6 bases and J by 10 bases, with 8 bases of the junction left unmatched. The CDR3 region has the DNA TGTGCCAGTAGCGTGGCGGGAGGTTTCGAGCAGTTCTTC. It specifies CASSVAGGFEQFF.

This clonotype was found many times. The chain joins TRBV9 to TRBJ2-5, with 7 bases lining up with TRBD1. CDR3 length: 14 amino acids. Germline trimming cut 2 bases from V and 5 bases from J; bases unmatched to any gene: 6. Germline CDR1 reads SGDLS; CDR2 reads YYNGEE. CDR3 DNA: TGTGCCAGCAGCGTCAGACAGGGTACGGAGACCCAGTACTTC. It yields the protein CASSVRQGTETQYF.

In its sample, this clonotype was seen many times. The V call is TRBV29-1, the J call TRBJ2-3; 9 nucleotides align to TRBD2. Trimming at V came to 1 base and at J to 7 bases, leaving 6 bases not matched to a gene. The germline CDR1 and CDR2 sequences are SQVTM and ANQGSEA. The CDR3 sequence is 14 residues long. Here the CDR3 DNA reads TGCAGCGTTGAAGTTCGGCTAGCGGGAAATACGCAGTATTTT. It is translated as CSVEVRLAGNTQYF.

This clonotype was recorded at least ten times. This chain joins TRBV10-3 and TRBJ2-5; D may correspond to TRBD1 or TRBD2 (5 bases each). CDR1 is ENHRY, CDR2 SYGVKD, per germline. This CDR3 is 16 amino acids long. The ends were cut back, 0 bases at V and 3 bases at J, with 14 bases in the middle. The CDR3 DNA reads TGTGCCATCAGTGAGTCGAGGGGAACGGTCGAAGAGACCCAGTACTTC. Encoded protein: CAISESRGTVEETQYF.

This clonotype came up many times. J is TRBJ2-2 and V is TRBV29-1; no reliable D call. CDR1 is SQVTM and CDR2 is ANQGSEA in the germline V gene. This CDR3 spans 15 amino acids. V lost 0 bases, J lost 2 bases, and 10 bases lay in between. CDR3 DNA: TGCAGCGTTGAAGATCGTAAAAGAAACACCGGGGAGCTGTTTTTT. Protein product: CSVEDRKRNTGELFF.

This chain uses TRBV27 with TRBJ2-7, with TRBD1 identical over 10 bases. Trimming took 4 bases from V and 6 from J; bases not matched to a gene: 6. The CDR3 length is 14 residues. Germline lookup yields CDR1 MNHEY and CDR2 SMNVEV (reference sequence). The CDR3 loop reads CASSYGTGVSEQYF. The CDR3 coding sequence is TGTGCCAGCAGTTACGGGACAGGGGTTTCCGAGCAGTACTTC.

The rearrangement uses TRBV28 and TRBJ2-2; D gene ambiguous. The V end was cut by 10 bases, the J end by 0 bases, with 15 bases between. Germline CDR1 reads MDHEN; CDR2 reads SYDVKM. CDR3 length: 15 amino acids. In DNA form, the CDR3 reads TGTGCCACCAAACAAGGGCAGGCGAACACCGGGGAGCTGTTTTTT. Amino acids: CATKQGQANTGELFF.

As to this clonotype: Being one base from a much bigger clone, this may be a read error. CDR3 bases: TGTGCCAGCGGTGACCGGTCAGCGGGAGTCGATGACTACGAGCAGTACTTC. It encodes CASGDRSAGVDDYEQYF. This chain joins TRBV28 and TRBJ2-7; 8 bases are shared with TRBD2. J was trimmed by 3 bases and V by 8 bases; bases with no gene match: 18. The CDR3 spans 17 residues. Germline CDR1 reads MDHEN; CDR2 reads SYDVKM.

As for this clonotype: Since a much larger clone is just one base distant, this may be a read error. This chain uses TRBV28 with TRBJ2-1; 9 bases agree with TRBD1. The CDR3 contains 17 residues. Germline CDR1 and CDR2: MDHEN and SYDVKM. Here the CDR3 DNA reads TGTGCCAGCAGTTTAATTTTTTCCCGACAGGGGGGCAATGGGCAGTTCTTC. Its protein is CASSLIFSRQGGNGQFF.

This clonotype was counted ten times or more. The chain recombines TRBV10-2 with TRBJ2-2; tentative D call: TRBD1 (6 bases). The ends were cut back, 7 bases at V and 1 base at J, with 13 bases in the middle. This CDR3 is 15 amino acids long. Germline V CDR1 and CDR2: WSHSY, SAAADI. This chain's CDR3 is CASMGTTGNTGELFF. The CDR3 DNA reads as TGCGCCAGCATGGGGACGACAGGGAACACCGGGGAGCTGTTTTTT.

Worth noting for this clonotype: This may arise from a read error, as a much more abundant clone is one base away. The chain carries TRBV28 and TRBJ2-5; no clear D gene. V was clipped by 0 bases and J by 2 bases, with 7 bases between them. Germline V CDR1 and CDR2: MDHEN, SYDVKM. The CDR3 is 14 residues long. The CDR3 loop reads CASSLWGRQETQYF. The CDR3 DNA sequence: TGTGCCAGCAGTTTATGGGGCAGACAAGAGACCCAGTACTTC.

In its sample, this clonotype was seen a few times. The rearrangement joins TRBV15 to TRBJ2-2; D is undetermined. The CDR3 is made up of 13 amino acids. Trimming shortened V by 8 bases and J by 3 bases, and 10 bases separated the two germline ends. The germline V gene encodes CDR1 LNHNV and CDR2 YYDKDF (reference sequence). The CDR3 here is CATSLPYTGELFF. Here the CDR3 DNA reads TGTGCCACCTCCCTTCCGTACACCGGGGAGCTGTTTTTT.

This clonotype was counted ten times or more. The chain joins TRBV20-1 to TRBJ1-3; D is perhaps TRBD1 (5 bases). Deletions cut 2 bases from V and 0 bases from J, with 17 bases between. Germline V gene sequence: CDR1 DFQATT, CDR2 SNEGSKA (reference sequence). The CDR3 totals 17 residues. The CDR3, as DNA: TGCAGTGCTAGAACCGACACCACAGGATTCTCTGGAAACACCATATATTTT. Its translation: CSARTDTTGFSGNTIYF.

This clonotype has ten or more counts. The chain joins TRBV4-2 to TRBJ2-3; D remains ambiguous. V lost 4 bases and J 4 bases, leaving 12 bases between the germline ends. The CDR3 contains 14 residues. CDR1 is LGHNA, CDR2 YNFKEQ, per germline. In DNA form, the CDR3 reads TGTGCCAGCAGCCCAAGCAGAGGTGCAGATACGCAGTATTTT. Amino acid sequence: CASSPSRGADTQYF.

The chain has TRBV28 and TRBJ2-7, with a tentative D call TRBD2 (5 bases). This CDR3 comprises 13 residues. Germline V CDR1 and CDR2: MDHEN, SYDVKM. The CDR3 reads CAVGGLEVYEQYF. Here the CDR3 DNA reads TGTGCAGTCGGCGGACTCGAAGTTTACGAGCAGTACTTC.

Regarding this clonotype: A much larger clone lies one base from this, so it may be a read error. The genes are TRBV6-5 and TRBJ2-5; perhaps TRBD2 as D (5 bases). The germline V gene has CDR1 MNHEY and CDR2 SVGAGI. This CDR3 is 15 amino acids long. The CDR3 loop is CASSHSLADQETQYF. The CDR3 nucleotides are TGTGCCAGCAGTCACTCCCTAGCAGATCAAGAGACCCAGTACTTC.

With regard to this clonotype: One base away lies a much larger clone, so this may be a sequencing read error. The chain employs TRBV29-1 and TRBJ2-1, with 8 bases matching TRBD2. The CDR3 has 13 residues. CDR1 is SQVTM and CDR2 is ANQGSEA in the germline V gene. This CDR3 reads CGVEREGIGEQFF. The CDR3 DNA follows: TGCGGCGTCGAACGGGAGGGTATCGGGGAGCAGTTCTTC.